This T cell receptor (beta chain) was identified in a study of CD8 T cell repertoires and HIV-1 epitope variants. On the study more broadly: Twenty-five autologous and known Gag and Nef epitope variant peptides each stimulated T cells separately. Enriched T cells were co-cultured with equal numbers of autologous T cell-negative antigen-presenting cells.

Remarks on this clone: Its target is not known.

Study-level findings and limits: This assay reports beta chains of antigen-expanded cells, not T cell function.

Survey-depth immunoSEQ sequencing covered TCR beta CDR3 regions. Using immunoSEQ multiplex PCR, the repertoire was profiled, and TCRdb retains in-frame clones only, with some absent. The table includes about 5,600 clones, under 65% detected once. Trimming pared 0 bases from V and 6 bases from J, leaving 20 bases between. Germline loops: CDR1 PRHDT, CDR2 FYEKMQ (reference sequence). The CDR3 consists of 17 residues. The sequenced sample was cultured CD8+ T cells derived from PBMCs. The chain has TRBV13 and TRBJ1-2; tentatively, D is TRBD1 (5 bases). The sequence came from a male donor with HIV. This chain's CDR3 is CASSLGGFGLGVDGYTF. In nucleotides, the CDR3 is TGTGCCAGCAGCTTAGGGGGGTTCGGCTTAGGGGTGGATGGCTACACCTTC.